This T cell receptor beta chain derives from a study of technical replicates of blood from several donors. V gave up 0 bases and J gave up 2 bases; unmatched junction bases: 1. The CDR3 consists of 14 residues. In germline, CDR1 is GTSNPN, CDR2 SVGIG (reference sequence). Profiling relied on immunoSEQ multiplex PCR, and the TCRdb table lists in-frame clones only, not all of them. This sample carries 65,000 to 80,000 clones, 95% to 98% of them seen once, and the ten largest clones take roughly 0.2%. The gene calls are TRBV30 and TRBJ2-7; the match to TRBD2 covers 10 bases. Specimen: T cells isolated from PBMCs. This receptor was identified in a human donor in good health. The CDR3 reads CAWSVAGGAYEQYF. DNA of the CDR3: TGTGCCTGGAGTGTAGCGGGAGGGGCCTACGAGCAGTACTTC.